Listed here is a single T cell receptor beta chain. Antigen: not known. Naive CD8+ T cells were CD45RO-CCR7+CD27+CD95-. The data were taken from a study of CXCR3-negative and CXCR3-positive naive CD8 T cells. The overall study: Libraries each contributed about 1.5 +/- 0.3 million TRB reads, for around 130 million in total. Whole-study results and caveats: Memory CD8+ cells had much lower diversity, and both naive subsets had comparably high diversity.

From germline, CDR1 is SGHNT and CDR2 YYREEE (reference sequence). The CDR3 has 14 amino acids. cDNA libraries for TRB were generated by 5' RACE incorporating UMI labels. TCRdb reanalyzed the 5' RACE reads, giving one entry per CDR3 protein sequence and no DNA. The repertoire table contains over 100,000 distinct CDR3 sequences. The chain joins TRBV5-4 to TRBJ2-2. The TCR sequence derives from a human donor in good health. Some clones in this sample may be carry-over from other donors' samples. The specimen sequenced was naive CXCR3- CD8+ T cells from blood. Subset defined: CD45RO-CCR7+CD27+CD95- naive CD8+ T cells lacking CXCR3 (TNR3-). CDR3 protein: CASSLETNTGELFF.